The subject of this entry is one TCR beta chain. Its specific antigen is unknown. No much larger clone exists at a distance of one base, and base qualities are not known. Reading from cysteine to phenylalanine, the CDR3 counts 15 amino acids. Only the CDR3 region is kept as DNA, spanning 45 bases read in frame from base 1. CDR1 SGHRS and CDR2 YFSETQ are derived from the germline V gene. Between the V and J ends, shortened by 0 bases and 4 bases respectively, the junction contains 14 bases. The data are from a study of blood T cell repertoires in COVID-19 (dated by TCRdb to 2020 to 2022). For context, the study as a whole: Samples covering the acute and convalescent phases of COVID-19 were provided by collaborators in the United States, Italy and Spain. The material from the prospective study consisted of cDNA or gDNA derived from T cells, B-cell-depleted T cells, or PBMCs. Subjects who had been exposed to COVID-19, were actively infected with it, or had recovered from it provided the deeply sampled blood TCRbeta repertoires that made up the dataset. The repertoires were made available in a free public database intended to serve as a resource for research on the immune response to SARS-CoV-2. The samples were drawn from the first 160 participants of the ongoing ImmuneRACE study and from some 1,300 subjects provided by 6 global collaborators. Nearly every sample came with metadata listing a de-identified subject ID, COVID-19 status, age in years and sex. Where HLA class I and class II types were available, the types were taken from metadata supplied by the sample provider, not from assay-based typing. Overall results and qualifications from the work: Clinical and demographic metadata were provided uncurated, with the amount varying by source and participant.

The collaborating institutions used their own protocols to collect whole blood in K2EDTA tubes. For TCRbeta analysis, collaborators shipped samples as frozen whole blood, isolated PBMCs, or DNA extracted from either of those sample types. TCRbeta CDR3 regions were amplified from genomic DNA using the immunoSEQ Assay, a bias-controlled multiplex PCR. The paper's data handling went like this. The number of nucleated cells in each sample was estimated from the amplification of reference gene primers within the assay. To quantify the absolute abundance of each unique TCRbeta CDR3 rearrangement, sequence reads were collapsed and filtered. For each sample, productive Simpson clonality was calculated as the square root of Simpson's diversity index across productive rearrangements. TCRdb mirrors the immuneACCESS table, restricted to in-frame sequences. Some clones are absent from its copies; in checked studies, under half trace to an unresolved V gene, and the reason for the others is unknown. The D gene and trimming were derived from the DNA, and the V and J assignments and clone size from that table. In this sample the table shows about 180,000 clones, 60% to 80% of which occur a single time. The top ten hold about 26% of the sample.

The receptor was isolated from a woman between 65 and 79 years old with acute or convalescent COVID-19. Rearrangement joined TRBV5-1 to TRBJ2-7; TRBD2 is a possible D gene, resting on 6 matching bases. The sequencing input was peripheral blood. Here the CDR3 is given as CASSLVSGVAYEQYF. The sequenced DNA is TGCGCCAGCAGCTTGGTTTCGGGGGTTGCGTACGAGCAGTACTTC.